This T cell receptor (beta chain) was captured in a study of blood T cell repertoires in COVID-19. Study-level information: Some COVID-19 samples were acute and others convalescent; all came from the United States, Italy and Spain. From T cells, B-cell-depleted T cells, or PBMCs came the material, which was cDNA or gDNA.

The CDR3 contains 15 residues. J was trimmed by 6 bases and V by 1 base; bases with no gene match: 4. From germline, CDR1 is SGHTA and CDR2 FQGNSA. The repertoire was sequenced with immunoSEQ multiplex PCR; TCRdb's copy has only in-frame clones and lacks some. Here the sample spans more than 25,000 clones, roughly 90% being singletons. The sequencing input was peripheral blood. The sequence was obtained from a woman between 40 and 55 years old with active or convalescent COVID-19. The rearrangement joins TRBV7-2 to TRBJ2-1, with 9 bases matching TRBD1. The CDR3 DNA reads TGTGCCAGCAGCTTAGGGACAGGGGTAGTCAATGAGCAGTTCTTC. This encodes CASSLGTGVVNEQFF.